Sequencing of this TCR beta chain was carried out in a study of blood T cells in healthy people across ages. Together with a sample-barcoded 5' primer, a J-beta primer mix was included in a second PCR lasting roughly 6 to 12 cycles. TCRdb analysed the 5' RACE reads with MiXCR anew, one entry per CDR3 protein. The repertoire holds about 670,000 distinct CDR3 sequences, 40% to 50% seen once, with about 32% in the top ten. This clonotype was picked up a small number of times. Its antigen remains unknown. This CDR3 contains 15 residues. Germline V gene lookup returns CDR1 MNHEY and CDR2 SMNVEV (reference sequence). Trimming removed 5 bases from V and 4 bases from J; junction bases left unmatched: 10. Study results and limitations: Versus aged donors, long-lived donors had higher diversity and more naive CD4+ cells. TCR beta diversity per million T cells fell roughly linearly with age.

This sequence originates from a man older than 75 in good health. The V gene is TRBV27, the J gene TRBJ2-7; 8 bases match TRBD1. The source material was blood. The chain's CDR3 is CASSITRDRIYEQYF. The CDR3 DNA reads as TGTGCCAGCAGTATAACCCGGGACAGGATATACGAGCAGTACTTC.